The 20 T cell receptor beta chains presented below share a single source sample, sequenced in a study of post-analysis software for immune sequencing data. Study observations and caveats: Controls showed lower frequencies than patients for five or six TRBV segments, and TRBV5-6, TRBV5-1 and TRBV20-1 were among these.

No cognate antigen is known for these TCRs. Presence of unique molecular identifiers characterized the TCR beta cDNA libraries. One entry per CDR3 protein results from TCRdb running MiXCR on the PCR reads. The data contain about 820,000 distinct CDR3 sequences, roughly 58% of them singletons. Material for sequencing was blood. All receptors come from a girl aged 5-17 years with multiple sclerosis.

The chain has TRBV12-3 or TRBV12-4 and TRBJ1-5; a possible D gene is TRBD1 (5 bases). The V end lost 6 bases, the J end lost 1 base, and 16 bases lay between the germline ends. The CDR3 runs 16 residues. Here the CDR3 reads CASSRTAEGSNQPQHF. As DNA, the CDR3 is TGTGCCAGCAGCAGGACCGCCGAGGGGAGCAATCAGCCCCAGCATTTT.

The genes are TRBV4-1 and TRBJ2-4; TRBD1 matches 11 bases. The DNA end favors TRBJ2-7, so the J call may be wrong. The CDR3 is 15 amino acids. The germline CDR1 and CDR2 sequences are MGHRA and YSYEKL. Here the CDR3 reads CASSQGTGGRDEQYF. The CDR3 DNA reads TGCGCCAGCAGCCAAGGGACAGGGGGCCGTGACGAGCAGTACTTC.

V gene TRBV5-5 combines with J gene TRBJ2-4; D call uncertain. Near its end, the DNA agrees better with TRBJ2-5, so the J call may be wrong. This CDR3 is 15 amino acids long. The V gene's germline CDR1 is SGHKS and CDR2 YYEKEE (reference sequence). The CDR3, as DNA: TGTGCCAGCAGCCGTGGACGGTCCCAAGGGGAGACCCAGTACTTC. Protein: CASSRGRSQGETQYF.

The V and J genes are TRBV29-1 and TRBJ2-1; a possible D gene is TRBD2 (6 bases). Germline-derived CDR1 and CDR2 are SQVTM and ANQGSEA. The CDR3 length is 14 residues. Trimming took 6 bases from V and 7 from J, leaving 19 bases between them. CDR3 sequence: CSVGRGTSHNEQFF. The CDR3 DNA follows: TGCAGCGTGGGAAGAGGGACTTCCCATAATGAGCAGTTCTTC.

The rearrangement links TRBV10-3 to TRBJ1-2, with 7 positions matching TRBD1. CDR1 ENHRY and CDR2 SYGVKD come from the germline V gene. This CDR3 is 14 amino acids long. J gave up 5 bases and V 8 bases, and 11 bases lay outside the gene matches. CDR3 DNA sequence: TGTGCCATCGGGGGACAGTCTCAATCGTATGGCTACACCTTC. Translating it yields CAIGGQSQSYGYTF.

A note on this clonotype: Sequence at one end of the junction differs from germline and may be a read error. The V and J genes are TRBV6-2 or TRBV6-3 and TRBJ2-1; D perhaps matches TRBD2 (6 bases). The germline V gene encodes CDR1 MNHEY and CDR2 SVGEGT. The CDR3 runs 17 residues. CDR3 region: CAGSYLGSAGSQNEQFF. CDR3 sequence (DNA): TGTGCCGGCAGTTACTTAGGTAGTGCGGGATCTCAAAATGAGCAGTTCTTC.

This chain joins TRBV27 and TRBJ2-5; D call uncertain. Germline V gene sequence: CDR1 MNHEY, CDR2 SMNVEV (reference sequence). The CDR3 extends over 15 amino acids. V lost 3 bases to trimming and J lost 2 bases, with 13 bases between them. The DNA of the CDR3 is TGTGCCAGCAGTTTTTCAATGCCGAGACAAGAGACCCAGTACTTC. This sequence encodes CASSFSMPRQETQYF.

The rearrangement uses TRBV6-5 and TRBJ2-5; TRBD2 aligns across 8 bases. The assigned J gene may be wrong: the sequence end matches TRBJ2-7 better. The CDR3 runs to 17 residues. Germline CDR1 MNHEY, CDR2 SVGAGI. CDR3 amino acids: CASTYWPGGAGVNEQYF. In DNA form, the CDR3 reads TGTGCCAGCACCTACTGGCCGGGGGGGGCAGGGGTAAACGAGCAGTACTTC.

J is TRBJ1-1 and V is TRBV7-8; D uncertain. V lost 6 bases, J lost 2 bases, and 22 bases lay in between. The CDR3 loop spans 17 amino acids. The germline gives CDR1 SGHVS, CDR2 FQNEAQ. This chain's CDR3 is CASRNAPPTTTNTEAFF. In DNA, the CDR3 is TGTGCCAGCAGAAACGCCCCACCTACTACGACTAACACTGAAGCTTTCTTT.

The chain joins TRBV7-3 to TRBJ2-3; possibly TRBD2 for D (6 bases). The CDR3 is made up of 14 amino acids. Germline lookup yields CDR1 SGHTA and CDR2 FQGTGA. Trimming shortened V by 4 bases and J by 3 bases, and 11 bases separated the two germline ends. CDR3 residues: CASSSGLLTDTQYF. The DNA for the CDR3 is TGTGCCAGCAGCTCCGGACTATTGACAGATACGCAGTATTTT.

The chain has TRBV20-1 and TRBJ2-7; 10 bases line up with TRBD1. The CDR3 is made up of 16 amino acids. Unmatched junction bases numbered 14, after V lost 6 bases and J lost 3 bases. CDR1 and CDR2 (germline): DFQATT, SNEGSKA (reference sequence). The chain's CDR3 is CSAPATPGQGFYEQYF. In DNA, the CDR3 is TGCAGTGCCCCAGCCACCCCGGGACAGGGGTTCTACGAGCAGTACTTC.

The chain joins TRBV4-1 to TRBJ1-5; TRBD1 is a possible D gene (5 bases). Trimming removed 0 bases from V and 2 bases from J, with 17 bases in between. The CDR3 length is 18 residues. The germline V gene has CDR1 MGHRA and CDR2 YSYEKL. The CDR3 region is CASSQDRLGAGGNQPQHF. CDR3 DNA sequence: TGCGCCAGCAGCCAAGATCGGTTAGGGGCTGGGGGCAATCAGCCCCAGCATTTT.

This clonotype was counted between two and nine times. V is TRBV6-1 and J is TRBJ2-7; possibly TRBD1 or TRBD2 for D (6 bases each). CDR3 length: 17 amino acids. Germline assignment: CDR1 MNHNS and CDR2 SASEGT. The V and J ends lost 7 bases and 1 base respectively, with 23 bases between them. CDR3 sequence: CASKGVDTGAYSYEQYF. For the CDR3, the DNA is TGTGCCAGCAAGGGTGTCGATACGGGGGCCTATTCCTACGAGCAGTACTTC.

This sequence joins TRBV7-9 and TRBJ2-3; 7 bases line up with TRBD2. Trimming took 6 bases from V and 3 from J; bases not matched to a gene: 6. CDR3 length equals 14 residues. The germline V gene encodes CDR1 SEHNR and CDR2 FQNEAQ (reference sequence). DNA for the CDR3: TGTGCCAGCAGTGCGGGAGTTGCTACAGATACGCAGTATTTT. Protein sequence: CASSAGVATDTQYF.

The chain has TRBV11-2 and TRBJ2-4; TRBD2 agrees at 13 bases. The V and J ends lost 8 bases and 3 bases, in that order; junction bases with no gene match: 13. CDR3 size: 18 residues. Germline lookup yields CDR1 SGHAT and CDR2 FQNNGV. The CDR3 bases are TGTGCCAGCGCGAGAGGGACTAGCGGGACAGGTGGCAAAAACATTCAGTACTTC. It translates to CASARGTSGTGGKNIQYF.

The V call is TRBV5-1, the J call TRBJ2-5; TRBD2 aligns across 12 bases. V trimming: 2 bases; J trimming: 2 bases; junction bases outside the gene matches: 4. The germline gives CDR1 SGHRS, CDR2 YFSETQ. The CDR3 sequence is 16 residues long. CDR3 DNA sequence: TGCGCCAGCAGCTTCGGACTAGCGGGATGGCAAGAGACCCAGTACTTC. Its protein is CASSFGLAGWQETQYF.

This chain links TRBV7-9 with TRBJ2-1, with 9 bases aligning to TRBD1. Trimming took 7 bases from V and 7 from J; bases not matched to a gene: 5. This CDR3 is built from 13 residues. The germline V gene has CDR1 SEHNR and CDR2 FQNEAQ (reference sequence). The CDR3 loop reads CASNQQGANEQFF. CDR3 DNA sequence: TGTGCCAGCAATCAACAGGGGGCGAATGAGCAGTTCTTC.

The sample holds one count of this clonotype. The rearrangement uses TRBV2 and TRBJ2-5; no definite D call. V was cut by 7 bases and J by 5 bases, with 11 bases left in between. Looked up from germline, CDR1 is SNHLY and CDR2 is FYNNEI. CDR3 length: 12 residues. CDR3: CASMSDVETQYF. The CDR3 coding sequence is TGTGCCAGCATGTCGGACGTGGAGACCCAGTACTTC.

This clonotype was observed a handful of times. The chain uses TRBV5-1 and TRBJ1-4; D is uncertain. Trimming cost V 2 bases and J 0 bases, with 2 bases left between them. Per the germline V gene, CDR1 is SGHRS and CDR2 is YFSETQ. The CDR3 has 13 residues. This CDR3 reads CASSLSTNEKLFF. DNA of the CDR3: TGCGCCAGCAGCTTATCAACTAATGAAAAACTGTTTTTT.

This clonotype was detected once. This rearrangement joins TRBV7-2 to TRBJ2-7, with D unclear. This CDR3 contains 14 residues. V shed 4 bases and J shed 2 bases, with 12 bases lying between them. Germline V CDR1 and CDR2: SGHTA, FQGNSA. The CDR3: CASSCALPTYEQYF. DNA for the CDR3: TGTGCCAGCAGCTGCGCACTCCCTACCTACGAGCAGTACTTC.